The clone carrying this T cell receptor (beta chain) was seen repeatedly, ten times or more. The antigen is undetermined. This sample was included in a study of read filtering for tumor transcriptome and immune sequencing. As for the study in general: Whole-transcriptome libraries were prepared after DNase treatment.

Study-wide results and limits: Even smaller IR-seq throughput identified most shared clonotypes.

Trimming removed 2 bases from V and 1 base from J; junction bases left unmatched: 0. This CDR3 has 15 amino acids. Germline CDR1 MDHEN, CDR2 SYDVKM. From approximately 430 ng of RNA, a library with molecular barcoded alpha/delta and beta/gamma adaptors was made. One entry per CDR3 protein, called by TCRdb with MiXCR from the reads. The sample has 65,000 or so distinct CDR3 sequences, roughly 20% seen once. The receptor was isolated from a donor over 35 with multiple myeloma. Sequenced: a population of CD138-negative cells sorted from bone marrow. The chain has TRBV28 and TRBJ2-3; 10 bases align to TRBD2. CDR3 protein: CASSLLAGGTDTQYF. CDR3 nucleotides: TGTGCCAGCAGTTTACTAGCGGGAGGCACAGATACGCAGTATTTT. Filled out from reference TRBV28 and TRBJ2-3, the complete variable domain reads DVKVTQSSRYLVKRTGEKVFLECVQDMDHENMFWYRQDPGLGLRLIYFSYDVKMKEKGDIPEGYSVSREKKERFSLILESASTNQTSMYLCASSLLAGGTDTQYFGPGTRLTVL.